This entry describes one T cell receptor (beta chain). Its antigen remains unknown. One end of the junction fails to match germline, which may point to a read error. Treatment here: roughly 10-day PBMC culture with coronavirus spike peptide pools or control peptides (ViraFEST assay). Pre-COVID-19 pandemic sampling (2011-2018) yielded the unexposed donor's CD4+ T cells. Peptide-pool expansion of antigen-specific T cells preceded TCR sequencing in ViraFEST. The sample is drawn from a study of vaccination and CD4 T cells after COVID-19. Cultured CD4+ T cells had their DNA profiled by the Oncomine TCR Beta short-read assay. In TCRdb, the PCR reads were re-called with MiXCR into one record per CDR3 protein. Among under 10,000 distinct CDR3 sequences, around 40% were seen once, and the ten largest hold approximately 13%. Germline V gene data show CDR1 as LNHNV and CDR2 as YYDKDF (reference sequence). There are 16 residues in the CDR3.

The chain couples TRBV15 to TRBJ1-2; no firm D call. The TCR originated in a human donor in good health. What was sequenced was CD4+ T cells from blood, cultured in vitro. The CDR3 sequence is CATSGEIGELFLGYTF. In DNA form, the CDR3 reads TGTGCCACCAGCGGAGAAATTGGGGAACTGTTTTTGGGCTACACCTTC.